Listed here is a single TCR beta chain. No cognate antigen has been identified for it. No per-base quality is available; no much larger clone lies one base away. The source of the sample is a study of identical twins (dated by TCRdb to about 2016). For the wider study: TCR alpha and beta repertoires from monozygotic twins, unrelated adults of various ages and cord blood were deep-sequenced to test whether fetal clonotypes persist. Replicate twin experiments were performed at different times using different library preparation protocols to rule out contamination.

Every donor in the study was a healthy Caucasian. Three pairs of female monozygotic twins, all aged about 18 to 29 years, made up the twin cohort. CD4+ and CD8+ T cell populations were isolated with positive isolation kits from Invitrogen. The library was obtained by 5' RACE. The instrument was an Illumina HiSeq 2000. A universal primer binding site was introduced by template switching, and a unique molecular identifier was present in the final cDNA, enabling accurate counting of TCR cDNA molecules. Specific primers in the conserved constant-segment region were used to synthesize first-strand cDNA for the TCR alpha and beta chains. To control for contamination, every cDNA library carried two barcodes: a SMART-Mk sample barcode plus Illumina barcodes. Two successive PCR steps introduced TruSeq adapter sequences along with Illumina sample barcodes. TCR alpha and beta cDNA libraries were sequenced on the Illumina HiSeq platform with custom primers. The paper's processing steps were these. MiGEC was used to process raw reads and extract unique molecular identifiers, and MiXCR was used to find CDR3 positions. For each individual, recombination models were inferred using an EM algorithm with the repgenHMM and IGoR tools. Shared clonotypes were analyzed with the tcR package in R, and sharing was normalized by the product of cloneset sizes. Out-of-frame nonproductive sequences were analyzed to study raw recombination free of thymic and clonal selection effects. TCRdb passed the public sequencing reads through fastp at Q25 and MiXCR, retaining productive beta sequences. Records with the same CDR3 protein are collapsed into one entry carrying the most frequent genes and DNA. TCRdb assigned the V and J calls; the authors' analysis was not used. This sample lists around 250,000 distinct CDR3 sequences; 6.5% were detected once. Of the sample, approximately 14% is held by the ten largest clones.

Points the paper makes about the study in general: Fewer insertions were carried by abundant cord blood beta clonotypes; a weaker similar trend was observed in young adult naive repertoires, while no such trend was observed in memory repertoires. In monozygotic twins, recombination models systematically underestimated out-of-frame TCR alpha sharing, but the models matched the sharing seen between unrelated individuals. Invariant T cells such as MAIT and iNKT could partly confound zero-insertion analyses, although diverse VJ usage argued against such confounding for most clonotypes. The excess sharing between twins in beta out-of-frame sequences was weaker because fewer shared sequences reduced the signal-to-noise ratio. Because the same donors could not be followed over many years, conclusions were based on cross-sectional statistical analysis. Compared with coincidental sharing between unrelated individuals, out-of-frame TCR alpha sequences shared between twins showed an excess of sequences with low generation probability.

The V end loses 1 base and the J end loses 6 bases, and a stretch of 6 bases separates them. The germline V gene yields SGHTA for CDR1 and FQGTGA for CDR2. From its cysteine to its phenylalanine, the CDR3 spans 13 amino acids. Only the CDR3 DNA stays, 39 bases, in frame from base 1. This sample was shared with a second study, whose subject was T cells expressing NK-cell markers. In that second paper, the authors write: Fewer than ten donors provided sorted CD3+CD56+NKG2C+, CD3+CD56+NKG2C- and CD3+CD56-NKG2C+ T-cell subsets, whose TCR beta-chain repertoires were profiled. Of the eight sequenced donors, seven were found to be HCMV-seropositive and one was found to be HCMV-seronegative. To restrict sorting to alphabetaTCR-expressing T cells, an anti-gammadeltaTCR antibody was added in several experiments. In roughly 6 donors, the dominant CD3+CD56+NKG2C+ clonotypes ranked among the top 10 CD8+ clonotypes, making up about 1.0-7.5% of CD8+ T cells. Those dominant clonotypes were again the most abundant among CD3+CD56-NKG2C+ cells in a handful of donors, at about 25-65%. Whether the expanded NKG2C-expressing T cell clones were specific for HCMV antigens was left unclear. All eight donors whose samples were sequenced were randomly selected healthy volunteers, three of them men and five women. To determine HCMV serostatus, a commercial ELISA kit was used to detect HCMV-specific IgG in serum. MIGEC handled demultiplexing of the reads and grouping by UMI, while MiTCR was used to assemble and quantify clonotypes. Only TCR cDNA sequences supported by at least two reads were kept to exclude erroneous sequences. Downstream repertoire analysis used the tcR package, and clonotypes were matched across fractions by CDR3 nucleotide sequence plus V segment. VDJmatch was used to annotate antigen specificity against VDJdb, with one amino acid substitution in CDR3 allowed.

The rearrangement combines TRBV7-3 with TRBJ2-2, with the D gene uncertain. The specimen sequenced was CD8+ T cells sorted from blood. The sequence was obtained from a woman aged 18-29 years in good health. The CDR3 has the sequence CASSLRGSGELFF. The DNA sequence is as follows: TGTGCCAGCAGCTTAAGGGGTTCCGGGGAGCTGTTTTTT.